This entry is about one T cell receptor (beta chain). Individual cDNA molecules each received unique molecular identifiers attached to them. TCRdb re-derived calls from the 5' RACE reads in MiXCR, one entry per CDR3 protein. The table includes some 53,000 distinct CDR3 sequences, approximately 8% detected once. These data are taken from a study of early T cells in non-severe SARS-CoV-2 infection. V lost 1 base and J 2 bases, leaving 14 bases between the germline ends. Germline CDR1 and CDR2: MGHRA and YSYEKL. The CDR3 runs to 16 residues. The sample was whole blood. The sequence derives from an adult who was a healthcare worker with PCR-confirmed SARS-CoV-2 infection or an uninfected control (not recorded which). The rearrangement links TRBV4-1 to TRBJ1-2; D might be TRBD1 (6 bases). CDR3 DNA sequence: TGCGCCAGCAGCCAAGTTCCGGGGGCATTGAACTATGGCTACACCTTC. It codes for CASSQVPGALNYGYTF.